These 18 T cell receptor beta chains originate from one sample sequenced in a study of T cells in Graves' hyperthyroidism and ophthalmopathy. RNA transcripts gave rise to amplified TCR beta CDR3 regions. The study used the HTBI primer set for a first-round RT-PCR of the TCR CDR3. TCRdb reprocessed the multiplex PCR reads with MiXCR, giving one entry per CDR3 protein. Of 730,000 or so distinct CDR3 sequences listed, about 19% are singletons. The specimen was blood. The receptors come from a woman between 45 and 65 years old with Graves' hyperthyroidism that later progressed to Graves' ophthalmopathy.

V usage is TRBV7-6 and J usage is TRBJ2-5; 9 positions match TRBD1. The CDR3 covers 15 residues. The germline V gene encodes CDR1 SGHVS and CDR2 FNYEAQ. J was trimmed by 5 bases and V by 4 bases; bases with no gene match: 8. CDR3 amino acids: CASSYSGTGIETQYF. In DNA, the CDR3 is TGTGCCAGCAGCTACTCCGGGACAGGGATTGAGACCCAGTACTTC.

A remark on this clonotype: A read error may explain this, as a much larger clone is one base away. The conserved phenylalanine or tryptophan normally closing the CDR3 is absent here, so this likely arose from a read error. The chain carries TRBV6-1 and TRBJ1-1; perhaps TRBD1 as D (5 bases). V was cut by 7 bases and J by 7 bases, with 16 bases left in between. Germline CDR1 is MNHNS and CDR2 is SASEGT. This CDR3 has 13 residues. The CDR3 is CASMQYRTREAFL. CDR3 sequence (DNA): TGTGCCAGCATGCAATATAGGACACGTGAAGCTTTCCTT.

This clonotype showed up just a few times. Here the CDR3 DNA reads TGCGCCAGCAGTGAGTACAAATTGAACACTGAAGCTTTCTTT. This encodes CASSEYKLNTEAFF. The chain is built from TRBV10-1 and TRBJ1-1; D unresolved. V was cut by 1 base and J by 0 bases, with 6 bases left in between. The CDR3 extends over 14 amino acids. Germline-derived CDR1 and CDR2 are WNHNN and SYGVQD (reference sequence).

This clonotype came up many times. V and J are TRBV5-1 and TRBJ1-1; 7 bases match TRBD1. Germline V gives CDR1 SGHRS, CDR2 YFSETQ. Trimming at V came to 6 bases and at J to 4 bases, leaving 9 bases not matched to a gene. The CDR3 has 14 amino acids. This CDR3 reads CASTRDSLLTEAFF. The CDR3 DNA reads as TGCGCCAGCACCAGGGACAGCTTACTCACTGAAGCTTTCTTT.

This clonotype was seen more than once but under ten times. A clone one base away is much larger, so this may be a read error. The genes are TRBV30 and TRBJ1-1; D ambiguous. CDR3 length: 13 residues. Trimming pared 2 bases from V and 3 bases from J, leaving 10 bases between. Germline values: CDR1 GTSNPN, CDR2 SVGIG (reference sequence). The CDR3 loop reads CAWSPKRYTEAFF. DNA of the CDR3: TGTGCCTGGAGTCCCAAACGGTACACTGAAGCTTTCTTT.

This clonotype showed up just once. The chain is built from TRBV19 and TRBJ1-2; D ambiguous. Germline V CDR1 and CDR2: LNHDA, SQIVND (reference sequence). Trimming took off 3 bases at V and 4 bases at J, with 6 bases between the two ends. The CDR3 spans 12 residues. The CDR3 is CASSMDSYGYTF. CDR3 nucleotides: TGTGCCAGTAGTATGGATAGCTATGGCTACACCTTC.

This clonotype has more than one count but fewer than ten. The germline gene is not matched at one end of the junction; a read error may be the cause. The CDR3 sequence is CASSEVGHGWTEAFF. The CDR3 bases are TGTGCCAGCAGCGAAGTGGGACATGGATGGACTGAAGCTTTCTTT. The V gene is TRBV6-1, the J gene TRBJ1-1; the D gene is possibly TRBD1 (6 bases). Germline V lookup: CDR1 MNHNS, CDR2 SASEGT. The CDR3 has 15 residues.

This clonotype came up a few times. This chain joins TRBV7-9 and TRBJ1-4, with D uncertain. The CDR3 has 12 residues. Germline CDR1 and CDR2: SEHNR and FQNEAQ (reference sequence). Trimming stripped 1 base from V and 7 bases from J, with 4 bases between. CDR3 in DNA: TGTGCCAGCAGCTTAGAGACTGAAAAACTGTTTTTT. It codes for CASSLETEKLFF.

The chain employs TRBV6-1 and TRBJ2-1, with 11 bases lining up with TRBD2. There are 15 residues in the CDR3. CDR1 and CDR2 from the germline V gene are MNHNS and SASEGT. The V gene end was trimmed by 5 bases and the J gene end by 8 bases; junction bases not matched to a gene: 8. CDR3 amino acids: CASSSPGLADDEQFF. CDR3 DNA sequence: TGTGCCAGCAGTTCACCGGGACTAGCGGACGATGAGCAGTTCTTC.

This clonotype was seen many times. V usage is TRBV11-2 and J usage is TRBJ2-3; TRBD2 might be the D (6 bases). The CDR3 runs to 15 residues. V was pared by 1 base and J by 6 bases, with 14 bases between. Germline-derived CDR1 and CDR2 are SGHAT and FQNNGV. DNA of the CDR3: TGTGCCAGCAGCTTAGCGGGACTGAATGGGGATACGCAGTATTTT. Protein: CASSLAGLNGDTQYF.

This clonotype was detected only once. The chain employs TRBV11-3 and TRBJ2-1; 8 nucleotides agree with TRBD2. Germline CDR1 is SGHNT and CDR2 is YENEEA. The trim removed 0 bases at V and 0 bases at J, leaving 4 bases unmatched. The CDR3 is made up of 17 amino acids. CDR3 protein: CASSLERGGSSYNEQFF. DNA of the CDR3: TGTGCCAGCAGCTTAGAACGGGGGGGAAGCTCCTACAATGAGCAGTTCTTC.

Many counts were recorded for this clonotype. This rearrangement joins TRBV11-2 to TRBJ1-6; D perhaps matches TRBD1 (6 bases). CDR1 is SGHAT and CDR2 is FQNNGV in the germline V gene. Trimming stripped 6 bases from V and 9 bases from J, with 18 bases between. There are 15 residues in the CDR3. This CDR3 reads CASRPPGQVSSPLHF. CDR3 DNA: TGTGCCAGCAGACCGCCGGGACAAGTTTCTTCACCCCTCCACTTT.

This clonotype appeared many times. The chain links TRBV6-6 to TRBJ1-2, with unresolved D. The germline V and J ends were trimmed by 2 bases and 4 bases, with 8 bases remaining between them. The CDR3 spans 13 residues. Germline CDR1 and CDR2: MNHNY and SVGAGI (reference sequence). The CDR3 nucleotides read TGTGCCAGCAGTTACGGGCAGTCCTATGGCTACACCTTC. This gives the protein CASSYGQSYGYTF.

CDR3 DNA: TGCGCCAGCAGCCAAGATTTCAGGGGCCCCGACTACAATGAGCAGTTCTTC. Its translation: CASSQDFRGPDYNEQFF. The chain combines TRBV4-1 with TRBJ2-1; D perhaps matches TRBD1 (6 bases). This CDR3 comprises 17 residues. CDR1 and CDR2 from the germline V gene are MGHRA and YSYEKL. Trimming shortened V by 0 bases and J by 3 bases, and 15 bases separated the two germline ends.

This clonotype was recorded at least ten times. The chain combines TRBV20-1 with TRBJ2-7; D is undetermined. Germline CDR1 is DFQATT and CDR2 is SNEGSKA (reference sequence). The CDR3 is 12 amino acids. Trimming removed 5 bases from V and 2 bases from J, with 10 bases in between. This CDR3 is CSASAQTYEQYF. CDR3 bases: TGCAGTGCTTCCGCTCAGACCTACGAGCAGTACTTC.

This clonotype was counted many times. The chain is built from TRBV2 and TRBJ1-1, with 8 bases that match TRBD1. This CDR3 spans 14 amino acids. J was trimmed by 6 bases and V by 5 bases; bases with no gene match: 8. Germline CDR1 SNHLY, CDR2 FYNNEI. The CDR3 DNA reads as TGTGCCAGCAGTCACAAACAGGGGGAGGCTGAAGCTTTCTTT. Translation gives CASSHKQGEAEAFF.

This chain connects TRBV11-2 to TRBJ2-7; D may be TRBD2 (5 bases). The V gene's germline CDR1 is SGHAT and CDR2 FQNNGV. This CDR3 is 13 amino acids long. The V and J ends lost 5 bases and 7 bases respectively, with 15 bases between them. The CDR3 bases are TGTGCCAGCAGCCCTCACACGCGGGCGGAGCAGTACTTC. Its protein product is CASSPHTRAEQYF.

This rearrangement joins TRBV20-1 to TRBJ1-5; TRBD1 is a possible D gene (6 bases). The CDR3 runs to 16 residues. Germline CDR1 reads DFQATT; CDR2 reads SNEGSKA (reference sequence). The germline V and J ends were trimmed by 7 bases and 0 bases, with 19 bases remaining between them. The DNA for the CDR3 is TGCAGTGTCCCAAGGCGGGGACACAATAGCAATCAGCCCCAGCATTTT. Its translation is CSVPRRGHNSNQPQHF.